This T cell receptor beta chain emerged from a study of radiation and T cells in renal cell carcinoma. General study findings and limits: In blood, top tumor clones expanded by 2 weeks, shrinking by 4. Pretreatment tumor biopsies were lacking, so baseline clonotypes are unknown.

The CDR3 sequence is 12 residues long. Trimming removed 5 bases at V and 10 bases at J, with 15 bases between. The germline V gene has CDR1 SQVTM and CDR2 ANQGSEA. Described time point: baseline pretreatment blood. Treatment in this sample: 15 Gy SBRT to primary tumor, nephrectomy 4 weeks later. Turning to this clone: The antigen is undetermined.

TCRdb's copy holds only in-frame clones and misses some; the assay was immunoSEQ multiplex PCR. This table has 150,000 or so clones, around 90% appearing once. The TCR originated in a woman aged 70-85 years with renal cell carcinoma. Material: blood, obtained from a patient whose treatment included radiotherapy and nephrectomy. The rearrangement joins TRBV29-1 to TRBJ2-1; D not resolved. CDR3 in amino acids: CSVLHSPSEQFF. As DNA, the CDR3 is TGCAGCGTTCTTCACTCCCCTTCAGAGCAGTTCTTC.